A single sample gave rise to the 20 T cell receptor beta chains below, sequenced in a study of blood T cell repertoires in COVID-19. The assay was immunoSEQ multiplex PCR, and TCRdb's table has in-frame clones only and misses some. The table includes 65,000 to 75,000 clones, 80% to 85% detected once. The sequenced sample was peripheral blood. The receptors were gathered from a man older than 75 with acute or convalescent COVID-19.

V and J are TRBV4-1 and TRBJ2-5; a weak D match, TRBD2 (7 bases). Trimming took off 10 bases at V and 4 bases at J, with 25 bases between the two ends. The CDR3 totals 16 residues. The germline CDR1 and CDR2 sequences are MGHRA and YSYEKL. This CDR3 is CATGVGGPRRVETQYF. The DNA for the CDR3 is TGCGCCACGGGAGTGGGGGGGCCAAGAAGGGTAGAGACCCAGTACTTC.

CDR3 in amino acids: CASSLAGAYLETQYF. The CDR3 DNA reads as TGTGCCAGCAGCTTAGCGGGAGCATATCTAGAGACCCAGTACTTC. The rearrangement joins TRBV7-2 to TRBJ2-5, with D possibly being TRBD2 (5 bases). The germline V and J ends were trimmed by 0 bases and 4 bases, with 12 bases remaining between them. Germline-derived CDR1 and CDR2 are SGHTA and FQGNSA. The CDR3 length is 15 residues.

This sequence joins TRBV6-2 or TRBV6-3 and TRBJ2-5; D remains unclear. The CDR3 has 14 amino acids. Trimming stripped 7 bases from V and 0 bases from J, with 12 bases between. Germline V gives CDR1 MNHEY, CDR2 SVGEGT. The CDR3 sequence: CASTPRNDQETQYF. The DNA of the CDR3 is TGTGCCAGCACCCCGCGGAACGACCAAGAGACCCAGTACTTC.

The CDR3 nucleotides read TGCGCCAGCAGCGTCCGGCGGGCGGGAGGTGGCGAGCAGTACTTC. It specifies CASSVRRAGGGEQYF. The chain has TRBV5-1 and TRBJ2-7, with TRBD2 identical over 8 bases. Unmatched junction bases numbered 12, after V lost 4 bases and J lost 6 bases. CDR1 and CDR2 from the germline V gene are SGHRS and YFSETQ. This CDR3 is built from 15 residues.

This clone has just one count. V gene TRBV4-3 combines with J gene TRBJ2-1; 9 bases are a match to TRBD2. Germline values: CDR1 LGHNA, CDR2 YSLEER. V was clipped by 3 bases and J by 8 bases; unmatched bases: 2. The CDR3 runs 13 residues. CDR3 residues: CASSQREGDEQFF. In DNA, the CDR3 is TGCGCCAGCAGCCAGCGGGAGGGCGATGAGCAGTTCTTC.

DNA for the CDR3: TGTGCCAGCAGTTTGGAGCGGGGTGGCTACACCTTC. It translates to CASSLERGGYTF. J is TRBJ1-2 and V is TRBV28; D is ambiguous. With 3 bases removed from V and 7 bases from J, the gap between germline ends came to 9 bases. CDR1 is MDHEN, CDR2 SYDVKM, per germline. This CDR3 has 12 residues.

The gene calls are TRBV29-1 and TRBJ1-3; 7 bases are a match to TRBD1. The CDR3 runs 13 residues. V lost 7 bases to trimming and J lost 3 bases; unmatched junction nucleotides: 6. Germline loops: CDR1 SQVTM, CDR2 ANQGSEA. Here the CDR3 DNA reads TGCAGCGGGGAGACAGGGAGTGGAAACACCATATATTTT. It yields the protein CSGETGSGNTIYF.

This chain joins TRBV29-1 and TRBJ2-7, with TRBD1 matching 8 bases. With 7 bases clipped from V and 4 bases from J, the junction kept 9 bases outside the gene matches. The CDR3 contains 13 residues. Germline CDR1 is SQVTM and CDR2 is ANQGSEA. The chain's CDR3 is CSALPGGGYEQYF. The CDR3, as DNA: TGCAGCGCTCTTCCAGGGGGCGGGTACGAGCAGTACTTC.

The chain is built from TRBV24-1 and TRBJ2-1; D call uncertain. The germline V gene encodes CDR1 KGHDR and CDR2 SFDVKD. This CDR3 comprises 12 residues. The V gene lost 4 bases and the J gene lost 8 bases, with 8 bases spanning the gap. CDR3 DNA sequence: TGTGCCACCAGTGAAGGCAGCGATGAGCAGTTCTTC. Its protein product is CATSEGSDEQFF.

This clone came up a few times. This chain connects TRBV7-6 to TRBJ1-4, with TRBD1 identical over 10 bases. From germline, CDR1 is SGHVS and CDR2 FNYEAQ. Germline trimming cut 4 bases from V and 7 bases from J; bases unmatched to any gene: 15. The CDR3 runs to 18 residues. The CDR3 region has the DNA TGTGCCAGCAGCTCGGGGGGACCGGACAGGGGGAGGTCTGAAAAACTGTTTTTT. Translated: CASSSGGPDRGRSEKLFF. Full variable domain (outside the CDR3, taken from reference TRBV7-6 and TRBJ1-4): GAGVSQSPRYKVTKRGQDVALRCDPISGHVSLYWYRQALGQGPEFLTYFNYEAQQDKSGLPNDRFSAERPEGSISTLTIQRTEQRDSAMYRCASSSGGPDRGRSEKLFFGSGTQLSVL.

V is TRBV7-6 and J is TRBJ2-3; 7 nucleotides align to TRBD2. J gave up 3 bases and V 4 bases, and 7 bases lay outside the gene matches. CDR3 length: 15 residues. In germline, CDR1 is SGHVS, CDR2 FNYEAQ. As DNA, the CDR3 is TGTGCCAGCAGCTCGGGACTACTCCCTACAGATACGCAGTATTTT. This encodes CASSSGLLPTDTQYF. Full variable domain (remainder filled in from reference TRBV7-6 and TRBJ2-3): GAGVSQSPRYKVTKRGQDVALRCDPISGHVSLYWYRQALGQGPEFLTYFNYEAQQDKSGLPNDRFSAERPEGSISTLTIQRTEQRDSAMYRCASSSGLLPTDTQYFGPGTRLTVL.

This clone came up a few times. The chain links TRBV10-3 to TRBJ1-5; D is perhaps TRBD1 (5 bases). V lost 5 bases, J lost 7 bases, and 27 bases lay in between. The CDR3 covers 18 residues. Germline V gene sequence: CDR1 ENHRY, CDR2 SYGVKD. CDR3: CAISKTLQGVPESQPQHF. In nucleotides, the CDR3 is TGTGCCATCAGTAAAACCTTACAAGGGGTTCCAGAATCACAGCCCCAGCATTTT.

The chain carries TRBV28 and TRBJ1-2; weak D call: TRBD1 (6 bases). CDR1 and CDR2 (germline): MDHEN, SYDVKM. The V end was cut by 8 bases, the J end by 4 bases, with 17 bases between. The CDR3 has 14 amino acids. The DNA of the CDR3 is TGTGCCAGCCGAAGTTCCAGGACAGTCTATGGCTACACCTTC. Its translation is CASRSSRTVYGYTF.

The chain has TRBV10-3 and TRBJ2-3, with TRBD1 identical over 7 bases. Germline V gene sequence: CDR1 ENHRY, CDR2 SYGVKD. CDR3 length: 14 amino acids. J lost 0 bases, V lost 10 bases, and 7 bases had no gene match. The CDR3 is CATTGERSTDTQYF. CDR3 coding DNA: TGTGCCACCACAGGGGAACGGAGCACAGATACGCAGTATTTT.

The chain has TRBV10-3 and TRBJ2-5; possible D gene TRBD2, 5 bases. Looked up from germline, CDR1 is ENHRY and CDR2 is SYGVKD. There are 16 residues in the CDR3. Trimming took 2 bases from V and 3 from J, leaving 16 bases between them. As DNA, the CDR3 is TGTGCCATCAGTGAGGCCGCTAGCACTTCTAAAGAGACCCAGTACTTC. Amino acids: CAISEAASTSKETQYF.

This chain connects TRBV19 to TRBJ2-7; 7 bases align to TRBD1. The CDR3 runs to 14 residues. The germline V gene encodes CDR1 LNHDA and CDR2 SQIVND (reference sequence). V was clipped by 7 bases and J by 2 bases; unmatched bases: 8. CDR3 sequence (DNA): TGTGCCAGTAAGCCTCGGGACAGTACCTACGAGCAGTACTTC. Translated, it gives CASKPRDSTYEQYF.

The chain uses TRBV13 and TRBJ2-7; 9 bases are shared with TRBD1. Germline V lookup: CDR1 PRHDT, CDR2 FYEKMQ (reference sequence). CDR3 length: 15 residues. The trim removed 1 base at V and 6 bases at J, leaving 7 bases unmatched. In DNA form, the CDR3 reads TGTGCCAGCAGCTTAGATGGGGACAGGGTCAGCGAGCAGTACTTC. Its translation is CASSLDGDRVSEQYF. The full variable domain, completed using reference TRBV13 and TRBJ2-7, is AAGVIQSPRHLIKEKRETATLKCYPIPRHDTVYWYQQGPGQDPQFLISFYEKMQSDKGSIPDRFSAQQFSDYHSELNMSSLELGDSALYFCASSLDGDRVSEQYFGPGTRLTVT.

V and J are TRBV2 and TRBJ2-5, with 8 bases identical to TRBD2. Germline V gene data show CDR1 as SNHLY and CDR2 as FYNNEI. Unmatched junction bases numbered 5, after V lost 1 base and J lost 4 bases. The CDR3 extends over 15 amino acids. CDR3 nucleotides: TGTGCCAGCAGTGAAGAAGCGGGAGTAGGAGAGACCCAGTACTTC. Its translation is CASSEEAGVGETQYF. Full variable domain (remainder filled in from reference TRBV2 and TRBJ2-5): EPEVTQTPSHQVTQMGQEVILRCVPISNHLYFYWYRQILGQKVEFLVSFYNNEISEKSEIFDDQFSVERPDGSNFTLKIRSTKLEDSAMYFCASSEEAGVGETQYFGPGTRLLVL.

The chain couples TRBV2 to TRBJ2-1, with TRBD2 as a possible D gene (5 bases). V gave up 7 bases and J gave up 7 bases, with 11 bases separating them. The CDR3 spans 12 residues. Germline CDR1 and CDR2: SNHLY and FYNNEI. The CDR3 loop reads CASIKEGNEQFF. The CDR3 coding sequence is TGTGCCAGCATTAAAGAGGGTAATGAGCAGTTCTTC.

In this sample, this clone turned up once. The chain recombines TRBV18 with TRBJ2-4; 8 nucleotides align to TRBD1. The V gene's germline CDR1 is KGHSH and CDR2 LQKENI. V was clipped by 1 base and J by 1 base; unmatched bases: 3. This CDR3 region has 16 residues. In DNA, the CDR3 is TGTGCCAGCTCACCACGGGACAGGATGGCCAAAAACATTCAGTACTTC. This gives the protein CASSPRDRMAKNIQYF.